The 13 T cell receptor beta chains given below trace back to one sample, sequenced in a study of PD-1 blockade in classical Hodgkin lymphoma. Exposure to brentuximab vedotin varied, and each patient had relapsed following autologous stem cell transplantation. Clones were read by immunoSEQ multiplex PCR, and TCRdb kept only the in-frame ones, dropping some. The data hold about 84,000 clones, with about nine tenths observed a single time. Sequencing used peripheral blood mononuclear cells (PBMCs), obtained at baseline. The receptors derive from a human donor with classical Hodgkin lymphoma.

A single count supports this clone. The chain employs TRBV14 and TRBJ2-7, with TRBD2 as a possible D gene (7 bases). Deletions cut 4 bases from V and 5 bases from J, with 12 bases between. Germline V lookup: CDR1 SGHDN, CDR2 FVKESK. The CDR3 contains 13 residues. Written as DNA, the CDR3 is TGTGCCAGCAGCCTGGTAGGGGGGGACGAGCAGTACTTC. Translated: CASSLVGGDEQYF.

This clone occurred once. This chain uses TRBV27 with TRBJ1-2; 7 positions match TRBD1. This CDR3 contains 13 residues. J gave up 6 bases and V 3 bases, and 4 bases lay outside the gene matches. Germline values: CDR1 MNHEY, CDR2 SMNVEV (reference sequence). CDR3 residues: CASSFDRVNGYTF. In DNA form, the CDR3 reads TGTGCCAGCAGTTTTGACAGGGTGAATGGCTACACCTTC.

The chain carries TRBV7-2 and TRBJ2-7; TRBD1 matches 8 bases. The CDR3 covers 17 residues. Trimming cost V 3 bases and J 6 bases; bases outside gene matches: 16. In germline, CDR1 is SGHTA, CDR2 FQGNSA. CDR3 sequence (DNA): TGTGCCAGCAGCTTTAGGGCGGGAAGGCAGGGGGCTGGCGAGCAGTACTTC. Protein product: CASSFRAGRQGAGEQYF.

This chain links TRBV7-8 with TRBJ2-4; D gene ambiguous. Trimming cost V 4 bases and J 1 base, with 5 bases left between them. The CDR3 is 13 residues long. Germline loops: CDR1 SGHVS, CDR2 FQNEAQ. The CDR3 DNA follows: TGTGCCAGCAGCTCTAATGCCAAAAACATTCAGTACTTC. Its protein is CASSSNAKNIQYF.

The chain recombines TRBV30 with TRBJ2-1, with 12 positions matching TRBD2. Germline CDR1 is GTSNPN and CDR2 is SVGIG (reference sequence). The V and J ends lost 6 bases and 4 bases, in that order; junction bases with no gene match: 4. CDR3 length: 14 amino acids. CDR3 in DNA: TGTGCCTGTCGGACTAGCGGGGAATACAATGAGCAGTTCTTC. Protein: CACRTSGEYNEQFF.

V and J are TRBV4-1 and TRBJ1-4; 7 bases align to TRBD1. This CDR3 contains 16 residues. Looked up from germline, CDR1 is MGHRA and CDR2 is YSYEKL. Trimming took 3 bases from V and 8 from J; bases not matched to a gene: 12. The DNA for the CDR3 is TGCGCCAGCAGCCAGGGAACAGGGGTAGTAGGGGAAAAACTGTTTTTT. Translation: CASSQGTGVVGEKLFF.

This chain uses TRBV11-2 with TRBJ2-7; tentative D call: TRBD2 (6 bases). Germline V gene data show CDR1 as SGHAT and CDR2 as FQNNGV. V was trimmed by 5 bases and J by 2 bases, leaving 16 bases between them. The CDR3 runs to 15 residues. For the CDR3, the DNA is TGTGCCAGCAGCCCCCGTGTGGCGGGAACCTACGAGCAGTACTTC. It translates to CASSPRVAGTYEQYF.

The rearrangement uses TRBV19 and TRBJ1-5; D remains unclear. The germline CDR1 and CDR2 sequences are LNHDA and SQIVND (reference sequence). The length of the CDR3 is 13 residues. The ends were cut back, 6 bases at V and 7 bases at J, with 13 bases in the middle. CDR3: CASSDAASQPQHF. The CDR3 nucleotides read TGTGCCAGTAGCGATGCAGCATCCCAGCCCCAGCATTTT. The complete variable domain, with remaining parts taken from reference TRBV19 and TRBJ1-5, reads DGGITQSPKYLFRKEGQNVTLSCEQNLNHDAMYWYRQDPGQGLRLIYYSQIVNDFQKGDIAEGYSVSREKKESFPLTVTSAQKNPTAFYLCASSDAASQPQHFGDGTRLSIL.

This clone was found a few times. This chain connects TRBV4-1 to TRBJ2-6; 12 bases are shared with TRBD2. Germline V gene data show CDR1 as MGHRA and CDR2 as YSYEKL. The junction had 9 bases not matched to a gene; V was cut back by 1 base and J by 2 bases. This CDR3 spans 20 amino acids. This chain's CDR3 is CASSQGEASGRAPGANVLTF. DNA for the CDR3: TGCGCCAGCAGCCAAGGGGAGGCTAGCGGGAGGGCCCCTGGGGCCAACGTCCTGACTTTC.

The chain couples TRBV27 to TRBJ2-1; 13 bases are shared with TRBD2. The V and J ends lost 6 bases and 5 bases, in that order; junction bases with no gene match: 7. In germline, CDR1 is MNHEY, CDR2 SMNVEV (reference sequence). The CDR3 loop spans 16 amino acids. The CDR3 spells CASSGLAGEVHNEQFF. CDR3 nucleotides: TGTGCCAGCAGCGGACTAGCGGGAGAAGTGCACAATGAGCAGTTCTTC.

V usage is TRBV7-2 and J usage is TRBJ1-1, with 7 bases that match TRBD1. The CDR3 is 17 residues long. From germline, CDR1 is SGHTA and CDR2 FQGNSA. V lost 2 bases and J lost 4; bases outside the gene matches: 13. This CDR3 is CASSLKGRAGGATEAFF. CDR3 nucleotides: TGTGCCAGCAGCTTAAAGGGCCGCGCAGGGGGTGCCACTGAAGCTTTCTTT.

CDR3 coding DNA: TGTGCCAGCAGTTCAAGACGGGAGGGAGGTCAGCCCCAGCATTTT. Translated, it gives CASSSRREGGQPQHF. The chain is built from TRBV28 and TRBJ1-5; D gene unclear. V lost 4 bases and J 6 bases, leaving 16 bases between the germline ends. This CDR3 contains 15 residues. CDR1 is MDHEN, CDR2 SYDVKM, per germline.

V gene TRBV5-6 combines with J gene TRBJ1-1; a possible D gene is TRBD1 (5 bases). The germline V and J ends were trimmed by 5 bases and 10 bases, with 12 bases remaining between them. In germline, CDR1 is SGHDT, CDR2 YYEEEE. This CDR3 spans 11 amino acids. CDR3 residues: CASSRGGGAFF. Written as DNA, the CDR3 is TGTGCCAGCAGTCGGGGTGGGGGAGCTTTCTTT.